The clone carrying this T cell receptor (beta chain) was found many times. Its antigen is still unknown. The record originates from a study of T cell repertoires in cytomegalovirus infection. TCRdb re-derived calls from the reads in MiXCR, one entry per CDR3 protein. The data show around 710,000 distinct CDR3 sequences, 25% to 30% seen once. CDR3 length: 15 amino acids. V gave up 2 bases and J gave up 2 bases; unmatched junction bases: 6. CDR1 is SEHNR, CDR2 FQNEAQ, per germline (reference sequence). This specimen was cultured CD8+ T cells from PBMCs, taken from culture after CMV antigen stimulation. The TCR originated in a human donor in good health (CMV status not recorded). Some clones in this sample may be carry-over from other donors' samples. The J gene is TRBJ2-7, the V gene TRBV7-9, with 7 positions matching TRBD1. The CDR3 here is CASSLLTGIPYEQYF. The CDR3 DNA is TGTGCCAGCAGCTTATTGACAGGGATCCCCTACGAGCAGTACTTC. Using reference TRBV7-9 and TRBJ2-7 for the parts outside the CDR3, the full variable domain is DTGVSQNPRHKITKRGQNVTFRCDPISEHNRLYWYRQTLGQGPEFLTYFQNEAQLEKSRLLSDRFSAERPKGSFSTLEIQRTEQGDSAMYLCASSLLTGIPYEQYFGPGTRLTVT.